Listed below are T cell receptor beta chains from one sample, sequenced in a study of T-cell reconstitution after alpha-beta-depleted transplantation in children. Via MiXCR, TCRdb re-called the PCR reads, giving one row per CDR3 protein. The sample lists hundreds of thousands of distinct CDR3 sequences, approximately 20% occurring once. The sample here was PBMCs from the stem cell graft donor, taken from the stem cell graft. Every receptor here comes from a human donor who donated a stem cell graft to a child with acute lymphoblastic leukemia. The CDR3 runs from the conserved cysteine through the conserved F or W. A D gene is named only where the DNA matches it firmly. Some rows mark clone size as missing; the rest say once, few, many or name a class of expanded clone.

d_call	v_call	j_call	clone_size	cdr3_nt	cdr3_aa
.	TRBV11-2	TRBJ2-7	.	TGTGCCAGCAGCCATTCCGCGGGGTCCTACGAGCAGTACTTC	CASSHSAGSYEQYF
TRBD1	TRBV4-2	TRBJ2-7	.	TGTGCCAGCAGCCAAGATGAAGGGACAGCTAGCTCCTACGAGCAGTACTTC	CASSQDEGTASSYEQYF
.	TRBV29-1	TRBJ1-1	.	TGCAGCGTTGTAGGTCCAGAAACTTTCTTT	CSVVGPETFF
TRBD2	TRBV20-1	TRBJ2-5	.	TGCAGTGCTAGATTATCTCCGAGAGGGCTAGCGGGTCAAGAGACCCAGTACTTC	CSARLSPRGLAGQETQYF
.	TRBV2	TRBJ2-7	many	TGTGCCAGCAGTGCAAACCCTCGCTACGAGCAGTACTTC	CASSANPRYEQYF
.	TRBV5-1	TRBJ1-5	few	TGCGCCAGCAGCCTCGACGGGGGGGACAATCAGCCCCAGCATTTT	CASSLDGGDNQPQHF
.	TRBV5-1	TRBJ1-1	.	TGCGCCAGCAGCTTGGGGGCCGGGGGGCCTGAAGCTTTCTTT	CASSLGAGGPEAFF
.	TRBV20-1	TRBJ1-1	.	TGCAGTGCTAGAGAGAGGGGTACTGAAGCTTTCTTT	CSARERGTEAFF
TRBD2	TRBV2	TRBJ2-3	.	TGTGCCAGCAGGGGACTAGCCGGAAATACGCAGTATTTT	CASRGLAGNTQYF
TRBD2	TRBV7-3	TRBJ2-1	.	TGTGCCAGCAGCTTAGGAGCGGGAGCAATATTGTACAATGAGCAGTTCTTC	CASSLGAGAILYNEQFF
TRBD2	TRBV13	TRBJ2-4	.	TGTGCCAGCAGCTTAGCGGGGGGAGAGGGGAGGAACATTCAGTACTTC	CASSLAGGEGRNIQYF
.	TRBV10-3	TRBJ1-1	.	TGTGCCAGAGCTCCGGGACACCCAAACCCTGAAGCTTTCTTT	CARAPGHPNPEAFF
.	TRBV20-1	TRBJ1-3	few	TGCAGTGCTAGAGATGTCCTTGCAGGGCCTGGAAACACCATATATTTT	CSARDVLAGPGNTIYF
.	TRBV6-1	TRBJ2-1	few	TGTGCCAGCACCTGGGAACCGTACGGCTACAATGAGCAGTTCTTC	CASTWEPYGYNEQFF
.	TRBV5-1	TRBJ1-2	.	TGCGCCAGCAGCTTGACCCCTTGGACAGCGAACTATGGCTACACCTTC	CASSLTPWTANYGYTF
.	TRBV5-1	TRBJ2-2	many	TGCGCCAGCAGCTTCTATAACACCGGGGAGCTGTTTTTT	CASSFYNTGELFF
TRBD2	TRBV5-1	TRBJ2-4	.	TGCGCCAGCAGCTTTGACGGGACTAGCGGGAGCGGCCGGTGGTACTTC	CASSFDGTSGSGRWYF
.	TRBV5-1	TRBJ1-1	few	TGCGCCAGCAGCTTGGAGGGGCCAGGGCGCACTGAAGCTTTCTTT	CASSLEGPGRTEAFF
.	TRBV27	TRBJ2-2	few	TGTGCCAGCAGGCAGGGCCGGTTTAACACCGGGGAGCTGTTTTTT	CASRQGRFNTGELFF
.	TRBV2	TRBJ2-5	.	TGTGCCCTCGACAGTTCTGGGGACCAAGAGACCCAGTACTTC	CALDSSGDQETQYF
.	TRBV7-6	TRBJ1-1	.	TGTGCCAGCAGCTTAGAGTTTAGGGGCTACAGGAACACTGAAGCTTTCTTT	CASSLEFRGYRNTEAFF
.	TRBV5-1	TRBJ1-1	.	TGCGCCAGCAGCTTGGAGTACGGGATGAACACTGAAGCTTTCTTT	CASSLEYGMNTEAFF
.	TRBV4-1	TRBJ1-6	few	TGCGCCAGCAGCCGCAAAGTGACTAGGGAGGGCACCTATAATTCACCCCTCCACTTT	CASSRKVTREGTYNSPLHF
TRBD2	TRBV12-3/TRBV12-4	TRBJ2-7	many	TGTGCCAGCAGTTTCGCTAGCGGGAGCTACGAGCAGTACTTC	CASSFASGSYEQYF
.	TRBV15	TRBJ1-3	.	TGTGCCACCAGCAGAGATCCGGGGTCCTCTGGAAACACCATATATTTT	CATSRDPGSSGNTIYF
.	TRBV5-5	TRBJ1-2	few	TGTGCCAGCAGCTTGAGATGGATAGGATTGGACTATGGCTACACCTTC	CASSLRWIGLDYGYTF
TRBD1	TRBV5-1	TRBJ1-1	.	TGCGCCAGCAGCTTTGCCGGGACAGGGGGTGAAGCTTTCTTT	CASSFAGTGGEAFF
TRBD2	TRBV5-1	TRBJ2-1	.	TGCGCCAGCACCTTAGGACTAGCGGGAGGGCGCTCCTACAATGAGCAGTTCTTC	CASTLGLAGGRSYNEQFF
.	TRBV27	TRBJ1-1	few	TGTGCCAGCAGTTTGGGGGGGTCGGGGTACACTGAAGCTTTCTTT	CASSLGGSGYTEAFF
TRBD1	TRBV20-1	TRBJ1-2	few	TGCAGTGCTAGGGCATGGACAGGGGATCGGGGCTATGGCTACACCTTC	CSARAWTGDRGYGYTF
.	TRBV12-3/TRBV12-4	TRBJ1-1	.	TGTGCCAGCAGTCTCCCGCGGGAGAGCACTGAAGCTTTCTTT	CASSLPRESTEAFF
TRBD2	TRBV2	TRBJ2-3	.	TGTGCCAGCAGTGAGACTAGCGGGCAGTCAGATACGCAGTATTTT	CASSETSGQSDTQYF
.	TRBV14	TRBJ2-5	.	TGTGCCAGCAGCCAAGGAGGGACACTCCAAGAGACCCAGTACTTC	CASSQGGTLQETQYF
.	TRBV12-3/TRBV12-4	TRBJ2-7	many	TGTGCCAGCACCCTCCGGGGTGAGCAGTACTTC	CASTLRGEQYF
TRBD2	TRBV7-3	TRBJ2-1	.	TGTGCCAGCAGCTTAAAACTAGCGGGGGTCAATGAGCAGTTCTTC	CASSLKLAGVNEQFF
TRBD2	TRBV6-9	TRBJ2-7	.	TGTGCCAGCAGTTATTCAAAAGGCGGGGGTTGGGACTACGAGCAGTACTTC	CASSYSKGGGWDYEQYF
.	TRBV5-1	TRBJ2-1	few	TGCGCCAGCAGCTTCCCACGGGACCCGAGCTCCTACAATGAGCAGTTCTTC	CASSFPRDPSSYNEQFF
TRBD1	TRBV12-3/TRBV12-4	TRBJ1-1	few	TGTGCCAGCATGACTGACAGGGCGCGAACTGAAGCTTTCTTT	CASMTDRARTEAFF
.	TRBV20-1	TRBJ2-6	.	TGCAGTGCTAGAGATCATCGGGGAGTTGGTGTTGGGGCCAACGTCCTGACTTTC	CSARDHRGVGVGANVLTF
.	TRBV18	TRBJ2-5	.	TGTGCCAGCTCACCAAGTAACGGGAGATCGAGGGAGACCCAGTACTTC	CASSPSNGRSRETQYF
.	TRBV10-1	TRBJ2-1	many	TGCGCCAGCAGTGGGCAAGCGGGTGAGCAGTTCTTC	CASSGQAGEQFF
TRBD1	TRBV5-4	TRBJ2-5	once	TGTGCCAGCAGCTTGAGTGGGACAGTCCGTAAAGAGACCCAGTACTTC	CASSLSGTVRKETQYF
.	TRBV25-1	TRBJ2-2	.	TGTGCCAGCATAGGGGGGACGAACACCGGGGAGCTGTTTTTT	CASIGGTNTGELFF
.	TRBV13	TRBJ1-1	.	TGTGCCAGCAGCTTAGGCATGCAGGGGAGGGTGGTCGCTGAAGCTTTCTTT	CASSLGMQGRVVAEAFF
TRBD2	TRBV10-3	TRBJ2-7	.	TGTGCCATCGCCCTAGCGGATTCCTACGAGCAGTACTTC	CAIALADSYEQYF
TRBD2	TRBV29-1	TRBJ2-7	.	TGCAGCGCGACGACTAGCGGGACCTACTACGAGCAGTACTTC	CSATTSGTYYEQYF
.	TRBV5-1	TRBJ2-1	.	TGCGCCAGTGCTCGGGAGAAAAACTACAATGAGCAGTTCTTC	CASAREKNYNEQFF
TRBD2	TRBV6-4	TRBJ2-1	.	TGTGCCAGCAGCCCCTCCGGGACTAGCGGGAGTTTTGAGCAGTTCTTC	CASSPSGTSGSFEQFF
.	TRBV10-3	TRBJ1-2	few	TGTGCCATCAGTGAGGAGACAGGATACTATGGCTACACCTTC	CAISEETGYYGYTF
.	TRBV12-3/TRBV12-4	TRBJ1-5	many	TGTGCCAGCAGTTTATGGGGGGGCAATCAGCCCCAGCATTTT	CASSLWGGNQPQHF
.	TRBV3-1	TRBJ2-6	many	TGTGCCAGCAGCGTAGACAGTTCTGGGGCCAACGTCCTGACTTTC	CASSVDSSGANVLTF
TRBD1	TRBV18	TRBJ1-1	.	TGTGCCAGCTCATCCATTCCGGGACAGTCGAACACTGAAGCTTTCTTT	CASSSIPGQSNTEAFF
.	TRBV19	TRBJ1-2	.	TGTGCCAGTAGTATGGAGCAGAACTATGGCTACACCTTC	CASSMEQNYGYTF